These 5 T cell receptor beta chains share one sample of origin, sequenced in a study of T cells in localized non-small cell lung cancer. Clones were sequenced by immunoSEQ multiplex PCR, and TCRdb holds only the in-frame ones, with some missing. The data hold 65,000 to 80,000 clones, with approximately 84% observed a single time. Sample: peripheral blood, taken before any cancer treatment. These receptors were obtained from an older female donor with stage I lung adenocarcinoma.

The genes are TRBV5-4 and TRBJ1-1; D is ambiguous. This CDR3 region has 13 residues. Trimming pared 4 bases from V and 3 bases from J, leaving 10 bases between. Germline CDR1 and CDR2: SGHNT and YYREEE (reference sequence). In DNA, the CDR3 is TGTGCCAGCAGCCTCCTAGATTACACTGAAGCTTTCTTT. Translating gives CASSLLDYTEAFF.

This clone was seen once. The chain recombines TRBV23-1 with TRBJ2-6, with no clear D. TRBV23-1 is labeled an ORF, and its function is uncertain. Trimming removed 0 bases at V and 4 bases at J, with 10 bases between. The CDR3 loop spans 16 amino acids. CDR3 nucleotides: TGCGCCAGCAGTCAATCCCCGACGGCCGGGGCCAACGTCCTGACTTTC. Translated: CASSQSPTAGANVLTF.

The chain couples TRBV7-2 to TRBJ1-2; possible D gene TRBD1, 5 bases. V was clipped by 2 bases and J by 6 bases, with 16 bases between them. CDR1 is SGHTA, CDR2 FQGNSA, per germline. The CDR3 runs 15 residues. The chain's CDR3 is CASSLRQGPINGYTF. CDR3 DNA sequence: TGTGCCAGCAGCTTACGCCAGGGCCCTATTAATGGCTACACCTTC.

This chain joins TRBV5-1 and TRBJ2-3; a possible D gene is TRBD2 (6 bases). Germline V gene sequence: CDR1 SGHRS, CDR2 YFSETQ. The length of the CDR3 is 17 residues. The ends were cut back, 4 bases at V and 1 base at J, with 19 bases in the middle. DNA of the CDR3: TGCGCCAGCAGCAAGGGGACTGGGGGACGGGGCACAGATACGCAGTATTTT. Amino acids: CASSKGTGGRGTDTQYF.

This CDR3 is CASSFFQSRAEAFF. The CDR3 DNA reads as TGTGCCAGCAGTTTTTTCCAGTCCAGAGCTGAAGCTTTCTTT. This chain joins TRBV28 and TRBJ1-1; D is ambiguous. The CDR3 covers 14 residues. Deletions cut 3 bases from V and 6 bases from J, with 14 bases between. CDR1 MDHEN and CDR2 SYDVKM come from the germline V gene.